The clone carrying this TCR beta chain was observed a single time. The data derive from a study of shared clonotypes between healthy human individuals. CDR3 length equals 13 residues. V dropped 6 bases and J dropped 7 bases, with 16 bases sitting between them. From germline, CDR1 is MDHEN and CDR2 SYDVKM. Sequencing was performed with immunoSEQ multiplex PCR; in TCRdb, only in-frame clones are kept and a portion is missing. The table has 600,000 to 700,000 clones, around 73% seen once. This receptor was taken from a woman younger than 45 in good health. This rearrangement joins TRBV28 to TRBJ2-7; D remains ambiguous. Sequenced input: memory CD4+ T cells sorted from blood. Stated subset: CD45RA-negative fraction. For the CDR3, the DNA is TGTGCCAGCAGCCCACTCCCGGCCGGGGAGCAGTACTTC. This gives the protein CASSPLPAGEQYF.